Below, 20 T cell receptor beta chains from the same sample are listed, as sequenced in a study of shared clonotypes between healthy human individuals. Data came from immunoSEQ multiplex PCR; TCRdb stores just in-frame clones and leaves some out. The sample consists of approximately 620,000 clones, 97% of them appearing once. The source material was naive CD4+ T cells sorted from blood. Subset: CD45RA+ positively selected. The receptors here all came from a woman between 25 and 40 years old in good health.

The chain carries TRBV6-5 and TRBJ1-5; no clear D. Germline CDR1 and CDR2: MNHEY and SVGAGI. The V and J ends lost 2 bases and 1 base respectively, with 3 bases between them. The CDR3 is 13 residues long. In DNA, the CDR3 is TGTGCCAGCAGTTACAAGAGCAATCAGCCCCAGCATTTT. Protein sequence: CASSYKSNQPQHF.

This chain connects TRBV5-1 to TRBJ1-5, with unresolved D. Per germline, CDR1 SGHRS and CDR2 YFSETQ. The CDR3 is 15 residues long. Trimming shortened V by 1 base and J by 3 bases, and 11 bases separated the two germline ends. CDR3 region: CASSLYGLDNQPQHF. CDR3 nucleotides: TGCGCCAGCAGCTTGTATGGTCTGGACAATCAGCCCCAGCATTTT. Complete variable domain (other parts from reference TRBV5-1 and TRBJ1-5): KAGVTQTPRYLIKTRGQQVTLSCSPISGHRSVSWYQQTPGQGLQFLFEYFSETQRNKGNFPGRFSGRQFSNSRSEMNVSTLELGDSALYLCASSLYGLDNQPQHFGDGTRLSIL.

This sequence joins TRBV28 and TRBJ1-1, with no clear D. CDR1 and CDR2 (germline): MDHEN, SYDVKM. V was cut by 1 base and J by 2 bases, with 8 bases left in between. The CDR3 runs to 14 residues. The CDR3 loop reads CASSLFGGNTEAFF. The CDR3 nucleotides read TGTGCCAGCAGTTTATTCGGTGGTAACACTGAAGCTTTCTTT.

The V and J genes are TRBV28 and TRBJ2-1; 7 nucleotides match TRBD2. Germline loops: CDR1 MDHEN, CDR2 SYDVKM. The J segment lost 5 bases and the V segment lost 5 bases, leaving 9 bases of the junction unmatched. The CDR3 consists of 15 residues. DNA for the CDR3: TGTGCCAGCAGTGGGGCTAGCGGAGCAAACAATGAGCAGTTCTTC. It specifies CASSGASGANNEQFF.

The rearrangement links TRBV23-1 to TRBJ2-3; TRBD2 matches 8 bases. TRBV23-1 counts as an open reading frame of uncertain function. The CDR3 has 16 amino acids. Germline trimming cut 4 bases from V and 0 bases from J; bases unmatched to any gene: 6. CDR3 protein: CASSRTSGLSTDTQYF. As DNA, the CDR3 is TGCGCCAGCAGTCGCACTAGCGGTCTAAGCACAGATACGCAGTATTTT.

This rearrangement joins TRBV6-5 to TRBJ1-2, with D maybe TRBD1 (5 bases). In germline, CDR1 is MNHEY, CDR2 SVGAGI. V dropped 4 bases and J dropped 8 bases, with 14 bases sitting between them. The CDR3 contains 13 residues. The CDR3 here is CASSSSWGYGYTF. Here the CDR3 DNA reads TGTGCCAGCAGTTCTAGCTGGGGGTACGGCTACACCTTC.

The chain carries TRBV5-8 and TRBJ2-7; TRBD2 might be the D (7 bases). In germline, CDR1 is SGHTS, CDR2 YDEGEE. CDR3 length: 15 residues. The ends were cut back, 4 bases at V and 3 bases at J, with 17 bases in the middle. The CDR3 coding sequence is TGTGCCAGCAGCCGGGGAGGGGGTGAAAACTACGAGCAGTACTTC. Translation: CASSRGGGENYEQYF. The full variable domain, in which reference TRBV5-8 and TRBJ2-7 provide the parts outside the CDR3, is EAGVTQSPTHLIKTRGQQATLRCSPISGHTSVYWYQQALGLGLQFLLWYDEGEERNRGNFPPRFSGRQFPNYSSELNVNALELEDSALYLCASSRGGGENYEQYFGPGTRLTVT.

The V call is TRBV25-1, the J call TRBJ2-7, with TRBD2 as a possible D gene (5 bases). V was shortened by 4 bases and J by 6 bases, with 13 bases between the two germline ends. Germline CDR1 reads MGHDK; CDR2 reads SYGVNS. The CDR3 has 13 residues. This chain's CDR3 is CASSALYRGEQYF. DNA for the CDR3: TGTGCCAGCAGTGCCCTATATCGGGGCGAGCAGTACTTC.

The CDR3 here is CASSPRAGATYEQYF. As DNA, the CDR3 is TGTGCCAGCAGCCCCCGGGCGGGGGCGACCTACGAGCAGTACTTC. The V and J genes are TRBV5-4 and TRBJ2-7, with a tentative D call TRBD2 (7 bases). Trimming took off 4 bases at V and 2 bases at J, with 16 bases between the two ends. Germline values: CDR1 SGHNT, CDR2 YYREEE (reference sequence). The CDR3 consists of 15 residues.

The chain uses TRBV4-1 and TRBJ1-2; D gene unclear. From germline, CDR1 is MGHRA and CDR2 YSYEKL. The CDR3 sequence is 15 residues long. Trimming took off 4 bases at V and 4 bases at J, with 16 bases between the two ends. CDR3 coding DNA: TGCGCCAGCAGCCCCTTAGGTTCCGCCTCCTATGGCTACACCTTC. It yields the protein CASSPLGSASYGYTF.

The chain recombines TRBV12-5 with TRBJ2-1; 8 bases are shared with TRBD2. Per the germline V gene, CDR1 is LGHNT and CDR2 is FRNRAP. V trimming: 2 bases; J trimming: 5 bases; junction bases outside the gene matches: 5. The CDR3 is made up of 15 amino acids. The CDR3 DNA follows: TGTGCTAGTGGTTTGACTAGCGGCCTAAACAATGAGCAGTTCTTC. It yields the protein CASGLTSGLNNEQFF.

A note on this clone: One end of the junction varies from germline; a read error may be responsible. V usage is TRBV5-1 and J usage is TRBJ2-3; D unresolved. The CDR3 totals 10 residues. Looked up from germline, CDR1 is SGHRS and CDR2 is YFSETQ. The CDR3 protein is CASSLVCGVF. The DNA for the CDR3 is TGCGCCAGCAGCTTGGTGTGTGGGGTCTTT.

The chain uses TRBV28 and TRBJ1-1; weak D call: TRBD1 (6 bases). Trimming took off 7 bases at V and 2 bases at J, with 11 bases between the two ends. Germline lookup yields CDR1 MDHEN and CDR2 SYDVKM. This CDR3 contains 13 residues. DNA of the CDR3: TGTGCCAGCATGTCAGGGGTCAACACTGAAGCTTTCTTT. Amino acids: CASMSGVNTEAFF.

The chain couples TRBV5-4 to TRBJ2-3; 11 bases line up with TRBD2. Germline V gene sequence: CDR1 SGHNT, CDR2 YYREEE (reference sequence). CDR3 length equals 16 residues. V lost 4 bases, J lost 1 base, and 5 bases stayed unmatched. DNA for the CDR3: TGTGCCAGCAGCAAAAGGACTAGCGGGCGCACAGATACGCAGTATTTT. It translates to CASSKRTSGRTDTQYF.

The J gene is TRBJ2-1, the V gene TRBV5-1; D is possibly TRBD1 (5 bases). V shed 3 bases and J shed 6 bases, with 7 bases lying between them. Per the germline V gene, CDR1 is SGHRS and CDR2 is YFSETQ. The CDR3 length is 12 residues. CDR3 amino acids: CASSSRANEQFF. CDR3 bases: TGCGCCAGCAGCTCCAGGGCCAATGAGCAGTTCTTC.

The chain uses TRBV11-2 and TRBJ2-5; 8 bases match TRBD1. Germline values: CDR1 SGHAT, CDR2 FQNNGV. The CDR3 runs to 15 residues. Germline trimming cut 5 bases from V and 4 bases from J; bases unmatched to any gene: 9. CDR3 sequence (DNA): TGTGCCAGCAGCCTGACAGGGGTCCATGGAGAGACCCAGTACTTC. Translating it yields CASSLTGVHGETQYF.

The chain employs TRBV28 and TRBJ1-1; D gene ambiguous. This CDR3 has 14 amino acids. V was pared by 3 bases and J by 4 bases, with 12 bases between. Germline-derived CDR1 and CDR2 are MDHEN and SYDVKM. CDR3 loop: CASSLTDVSTEAFF. CDR3 coding DNA: TGTGCCAGCAGTTTGACTGATGTGAGCACTGAAGCTTTCTTT.

The chain links TRBV18 to TRBJ1-1, with D possibly matching TRBD1 (6 bases). This CDR3 has 14 residues. Trimming pared 0 bases from V and 4 bases from J, leaving 9 bases between. The germline V gene has CDR1 KGHSH and CDR2 LQKENI. The DNA of the CDR3 is TGTGCCAGCTCACCACCACAGGGTAGCACTGAAGCTTTCTTT. Protein product: CASSPPQGSTEAFF.

The chain recombines TRBV5-6 with TRBJ2-2, with TRBD2 matching over 9 bases. The CDR3 runs 17 residues. Germline-derived CDR1 and CDR2 are SGHDT and YYEEEE. V shed 3 bases, J shed 6 bases, and the junction held 12 bases outside the gene matches. CDR3 bases: TGTGCCAGCAGCTCCCTAGGGTTAGCGGGGGTTGCCGGGGAGCTGTTTTTT. Translating gives CASSSLGLAGVAGELFF.

This chain joins TRBV5-1 and TRBJ2-7; D may be TRBD2 (5 bases). The CDR3 sequence is 12 residues long. The ends were cut back, 4 bases at V and 2 bases at J, with 7 bases in the middle. CDR1 and CDR2 (germline): SGHRS, YFSETQ. This CDR3 is CASSPGTYEQYF. CDR3 bases: TGCGCCAGCAGCCCCGGGACCTACGAGCAGTACTTC. Combining the CDR3 with reference TRBV5-1 and TRBJ2-7 gives the whole variable domain KAGVTQTPRYLIKTRGQQVTLSCSPISGHRSVSWYQQTPGQGLQFLFEYFSETQRNKGNFPGRFSGRQFSNSRSEMNVSTLELGDSALYLCASSPGTYEQYFGPGTRLTVT.